This T cell receptor (beta chain) emerged from a study of T-cell memory formation after mild COVID-19. Regarding the study as a whole: Cross-reactive memory appears to have joined, as suggested by some responding clones showing up in pre-infection memory. Second-wave clones that peaked on day 37 lacked confirmed SARS-CoV-2 specificity.

In its sample, this clonotype was seen a few times. The target antigen is unknown. cDNA libraries for TCR alpha and TCR beta, carrying sample barcodes and UMIs, came from 5'RACE with constant-segment primers. TCRdb passed the 5' RACE reads through MiXCR, listing each CDR3 protein once. The repertoire holds hundreds of thousands of distinct CDR3 sequences, with around a sixth as singletons. This CDR3 region has 14 residues. V gave up 7 bases and J gave up 5 bases; unmatched junction bases: 8. Per germline, CDR1 SGDLS and CDR2 YYNGEE. Input material: PBMCs or a T cell subset sorted from them (not recorded which). The chain is built from TRBV9 and TRBJ2-5, with TRBD2 matching 10 bases. This clonotype originated in a man in his late teens or twenties who had mild COVID-19 (a few samples of this study predate the infection). Cell type and time point are not known. The CDR3 loop reads CASASGGVRETQYF. The CDR3 nucleotides read TGTGCCAGCGCAAGCGGGGGGGTACGGGAGACCCAGTACTTC.